Below, one TCR beta chain is given with its context. No antigen is known for it. This entry is derived from a study of T cells expressing NK-cell markers. Template switching by 5'RACE with UMIs generated the TCR beta cDNA. Reanalyzing the 5' RACE reads, TCRdb keeps one entry per CDR3 protein, without DNA. This repertoire includes some 110,000 distinct CDR3 sequences. The CDR3 has 13 residues. Whole-study results and caveats: About 1.0-7.5% of CD8+ T cells in roughly six donors belonged to dominant NKG2C+ clonotypes. The same clonotypes also predominated in the CD3+CD56-NKG2C+ fraction of a few donors.

The chain joins TRBV12-3 or TRBV12-4 to TRBJ2-1; as DNA is missing, the TRBD2 call by TCRdb cannot be tested. The TCR sequence derives from a woman between 18 and 69 years old in good health. The specimen was blood T cells: a sorted CD56 or NKG2C T cell subset, CD4+ or CD8+ T cells, or bulk PBMC T cells (not recorded which). The CDR3 loop is CASSLVGDSPPFF.